The present T cell receptor (beta chain) was sequenced within a study of shared clonotypes between healthy human individuals. With respect to this clone: Antigen: not known.

Germline V lookup: CDR1 SGHTA, CDR2 FQGTGA. The CDR3 consists of 16 residues. Trimming cost V 7 bases and J 4 bases; bases outside gene matches: 8. Genomic DNA (from each subset) was split evenly across several immunoSEQ plates. Generated by immunoSEQ multiplex PCR, the TCRdb table keeps only in-frame clones and is missing some. Here the sample spans 490,000 or so clones, 79% being singletons. Study results and limitations: It was the few donors that limited the genetic and exposure-history diversity represented.

The origin of this receptor is a middle-aged woman in good health. Some clones in this sample may be carry-over from other donors' samples. Source material: PBMCs. V and J are TRBV7-3 and TRBJ2-1, with TRBD2 matching 12 bases. The CDR3 loop is CASNTGTSGPYNEQFF. As DNA, the CDR3 is TGTGCCAGCAACACGGGGACTAGCGGGCCGTACAATGAGCAGTTCTTC.